The clone carrying this T cell receptor beta chain was found a few times. Its cognate antigen is unknown. Germline CDR1 and CDR2: SGDLS and YYNGEE. The length of the CDR3 is 16 residues. V was cut by 3 bases and J by 1 base, with 15 bases left in between. Libraries were prepared by immunoSEQ multiplex PCR; TCRdb keeps only in-frame clonotypes and omits some of them. The data contain roughly 120,000 clones, 70% to 85% of them seen just once; the ten biggest clones take up 3% to 4%. The data were taken from a study of radiotherapy plus CTLA-4 blockade in lung cancer. Whole-study findings and limits: Expansion of tumor-derived TCR clones was observed in blood after radiotherapy plus ipilimumab. Increased serum interferon-beta after radiation also reportedly predicted response strongly.

The study treated chemo-refractory metastatic non-small-cell lung cancer patients with focal radiation plus ipilimumab CTLA-4 blockade. The rearrangement uses TRBV9 and TRBJ2-3; D perhaps matches TRBD2 (6 bases). This receptor was identified in a human donor with non-small cell lung cancer that progressed on radiotherapy plus ipilimumab. Some clones in this sample may be carry-over from other donors' samples. This material consisted of peripheral blood, taken from a patient treated with radiotherapy plus ipilimumab. CDR3 nucleotide sequence: TGTGCCAGCAGCGCGGGGGTCCTAATACGCACAGATACGCAGTATTTT. Its protein product is CASSAGVLIRTDTQYF.